Each of the 20 T cell receptor beta chains below was sequenced from the same sample in a study of CD8+ T cells in alopecia areata. Separation of pooled cutaneous lymph node cells was by sorting with CD4, CD8alpha, NKG2D, NKG2ACE and other markers. cDNA prepared by RNA extraction and subsequent reverse transcription served as the template for sequencing. Repertoires were generated with immunoSEQ multiplex PCR, while TCRdb's copy carries only in-frame clones and drops some. Observed in the sample are approximately 300,000 clones, none of them singletons. Sample: CD4+ T cells sorted from a lymph node. Receptors were obtained from a C3H/HeJ mouse with alopecia areata. This line is of MHC haplotype H2-k.

Concerning this clone: All gene names here are mouse names. The read finishes 4 residues shy of the CDR3 end, and the germline J gene is used to complete it. V usage is TRBV1 and J usage is TRBJ1-1, with D tentatively TRBD1 (6 bases). This CDR3 region has 13 residues. Germline assignment: CDR1 NSQYPW and CDR2 LRSPGD (reference sequence). The CDR3 DNA, read in part, is TGCACCTGCAGTGCAGCCGGGACAAAA. This gives the protein CTCSAAGTK. The CDR3, in full, reads CTCSAAGTKEVFF.

A word on this clone: Genes and germline are mouse. The sequence runs out 4 residues before the end of the CDR3; the remainder is reconstructed from the germline J gene. The chain combines TRBV13-2 with TRBJ2-1, with 8 bases fitting TRBD2. This CDR3 has 15 residues. V lost 1 base and J lost 2; bases outside the gene matches: 2. CDR1 is NNHNN and CDR2 is SYGAGS in the germline V gene (reference sequence). This CDR3 reads CASGDLLGDYAEQFF. The sequenced CDR3 bases are TGTGCCAGCGGTGATCTACTGGGGGACTATGCT.

Turning to this clone: The gene names given are mouse names. The sequenced fragment ends 4 residues before the CDR3 boundary, so the rest is inferred from the germline J gene. V and J are TRBV29 and TRBJ1-2, with TRBD1 matching 10 bases. V trimming: 2 bases; J trimming: 3 bases; junction bases outside the gene matches: 3. Germline CDR1 is MSHET and CDR2 is SYDVDS. The CDR3 is 15 residues long. The covered CDR3 bases are TGTGCTAGCAGTTTAGCCGGGACAGGGGACTCC. Its translation is CASSLAGTGDS. The full CDR3 sequence reads CASSLAGTGDSDYTF.

About this clone itself: These gene names are mouse names. The CDR3 end falls 4 residues outside the read, so it is completed with the germline J gene. Other DNA sequences from this sample encode an identical CDR3 as well. The chain uses TRBV1 and TRBJ1-1; 9 bases line up with TRBD1. This CDR3 contains 14 residues. CDR1 is NSQYPW and CDR2 is LRSPGD in the germline V gene (reference sequence). Trimming cost V 4 bases and J 2 bases; bases outside gene matches: 2. CDR3 residues: CTCSGDRANTEVFF. CDR3 DNA, as far as it was read: TGCACCTGCAGTGGGGACAGGGCTAACACA.

This clone was observed a few times. Gene names are the mouse ones. The read is 4 residues too short to cover the CDR3 end, so that end is filled in from the germline J gene. The chain combines TRBV14 with TRBJ2-7; TRBD1 matches at 10 bases. The length of the CDR3 is 13 residues. The germline gives CDR1 SGHDT, CDR2 FRDEAV. Partial CDR3 DNA: TGTGCCAGCAGAGTCGGGACAGGGGAT. Protein: CASRVGTGD. The full CDR3 is CASRVGTGDEQYF.

A note on this clone: Germline and genes: mouse. The read ends 4 residues before the CDR3 terminus; that terminus is restored from the germline J gene. This sample includes further DNA sequences coding for the same CDR3. This rearrangement joins TRBV13-3 to TRBJ1-2; D is perhaps TRBD1 (5 bases). There are 13 residues in the CDR3. Germline CDR1 reads NNHDY; CDR2 reads SYVADS. CDR3 sequence: CASSETGGSDYTF. The covered CDR3 bases are TGTGCCAGCAGTGAAACAGGAGGGTCC.

Turning to this clone: Gene names and germline refer to mouse. Read sequence stops 4 residues before the CDR3 end, and the germline J gene provides the missing end. The J gene is TRBJ2-3, the V gene TRBV19, with a tentative D call TRBD1 (5 bases). CDR1 and CDR2 (germline): FNHDT, SITEND (reference sequence). The germline V and J ends were trimmed by 3 bases and 0 bases, with 11 bases remaining between them. The CDR3 runs 15 residues. The sequenced CDR3 bases are TGTGCCAGCAGTACCGACAGAACTAGTGCAGAA. As protein: CASSTDRTSAE. In full, the CDR3 reads CASSTDRTSAETLYF.

A word on this clone: Gene names are mouse gene names. From the germline J gene comes the end of the CDR3, since the read stops 4 residues before it. The genes are TRBV13-3 and TRBJ2-3, with 8 positions matching TRBD2. The CDR3 runs 16 residues. Germline V CDR1 and CDR2: NNHDY, SYVADS. The V and J ends lost 0 bases and 2 bases, in that order; junction bases with no gene match: 5. This chain's CDR3 is CASSDAPGGLAETLYF. The DNA read from the CDR3 is TGTGCCAGCAGTGATGCTCCGGGGGGGCTTGCAGAA.

In regard to this clone: Each gene name is a mouse one. The read halts 4 residues ahead of the CDR3 end, with the missing end drawn from the germline J gene. This CDR3 is also generated by other DNA sequences in the sample. The chain recombines TRBV13-3 with TRBJ2-3; 7 positions agree with TRBD1. Trimming cost V 7 bases and J 3 bases; bases outside gene matches: 5. The length of the CDR3 is 13 residues. Germline-derived CDR1 and CDR2 are NNHDY and SYVADS. CDR3 DNA (partial): TGTGCCAGCTCCAGGGGGAGGGCAGAA. Protein sequence: CASSRGRAE. The complete CDR3 protein is CASSRGRAETLYF.

On this clone itself: The genes and germline here are from mouse. The read terminates 4 residues ahead of where the CDR3 ends, so the germline J gene completes it. The rearrangement uses TRBV5 and TRBJ1-1; D ambiguous. CDR3 length equals 15 residues. CDR1 is LGHNA and CDR2 is YNLKQL in the germline V gene (reference sequence). Between the trimmed V and J ends, which lost 0 bases and 0 bases, there was a span of 8 bases. The CDR3 DNA, read in part, is TGTGCCAGCAGCCAAGAGGTTGCAGCAAACACA. Protein product: CASSQEVAANT. From start to end, the CDR3 is CASSQEVAANTEVFF.

Concerning this clone itself: Mouse germline and gene names are used. The read terminates 4 residues before the CDR3 end, so the remaining end is supplied by the germline J gene. This sequence joins TRBV19 and TRBJ2-2; D not resolved. This CDR3 is 14 amino acids long. The germline V and J ends were trimmed by 6 bases and 0 bases, with 9 bases remaining between them. Germline V CDR1 and CDR2: FNHDT, SITEND (reference sequence). CDR3 bases read: TGTGCCAGCACCCCTGACACAAACACCGGG. Residues: CASTPDTNTG. The entire CDR3 reads CASTPDTNTGQLYF.

Concerning this clone itself: Mouse germline and gene names are used. The read comes to an end 4 residues before the CDR3 does, leaving the germline J gene to fill in the end. The rearrangement uses TRBV19 and TRBJ2-2; D is unresolved. CDR1 and CDR2 from the germline V gene are FNHDT and SITEND (reference sequence). V dropped 1 base and J dropped 0 bases, with 7 bases sitting between them. CDR3 length equals 15 residues. The covered CDR3 bases are TGTGCCAGCAGTATAAAGACAACAAACACCGGG. This encodes CASSIKTTNTG. The full-length CDR3 reads as CASSIKTTNTGQLYF.

Points on this clone: Gene names are the mouse ones. The CDR3 end falls 4 residues outside the read, so it is completed with the germline J gene. The V and J genes are TRBV13-1 and TRBJ2-3; 9 bases match TRBD2. Unmatched junction bases numbered 4, after V lost 5 bases and J lost 0 bases. CDR3 length equals 15 residues. Germline assignment: CDR1 NSHNY and CDR2 SYGAGN. CDR3 in amino acids: CASRNWGASAETLYF. The DNA read from the CDR3 is TGTGCCAGCAGGAACTGGGGGGCTAGTGCAGAA.

Of note for this clone: Genes and germline are mouse. The read finishes 4 residues shy of the CDR3 end, and the germline J gene is used to complete it. Other DNA sequences within the sample encode an identical CDR3. The chain has TRBV13-2 and TRBJ2-2; TRBD1 is a possible D gene (5 bases). The CDR3 is 16 amino acids. V was cut by 0 bases and J by 0 bases, with 9 bases left in between. Germline V gives CDR1 NNHNN, CDR2 SYGAGS (reference sequence). The sequenced CDR3 bases are TGTGCCAGCGGTGATGCCCAGGGCTCAAACACCGGG. Residues: CASGDAQGSNTG. Given in full, the CDR3 is CASGDAQGSNTGQLYF.

On this clone itself: Germline and genes: mouse. The observed sequence ends 3 residues before the CDR3 terminus, with the missing tail filled in from the germline J gene. This chain joins TRBV31 and TRBJ1-6; weak D call: TRBD1 (6 bases). TRBJ1-6 belongs to the ORF category, with a function that is uncertain. Per germline, CDR1 GKSSPN and CDR2 SITVG. V lost 0 bases and J 7 bases, leaving 13 bases between the germline ends. This CDR3 contains 15 residues. The CDR3 reads CAWSLSGAGNSPLYF. The sequenced CDR3 bases are TGTGCCTGGAGTCTATCAGGGGCCGGGAATTCGCCC.

Notes on this clone: The listed genes are named as in mouse. Read sequence stops 4 residues before the CDR3 end, and the germline J gene provides the missing end. This sequence joins TRBV1 and TRBJ2-3; 9 bases are shared with TRBD1. Unmatched junction bases numbered 3, after V lost 1 base and J lost 1 base. The CDR3 has 16 amino acids. Germline assignment: CDR1 NSQYPW and CDR2 LRSPGD (reference sequence). Incomplete CDR3 DNA: TGCACCTGCAGTGCAGTGGGACAGGGTGGTGCAGAA. Translation gives CTCSAVGQGGAE. The entire CDR3 reads CTCSAVGQGGAETLYF.

Only a few counts were recorded for this clone. Mouse names are used for the genes. The CDR3 extends 4 residues past the end of the read, so its final part is completed from the germline J gene. The chain uses TRBV14 and TRBJ2-7, with unresolved D. Trimming cost V 2 bases and J 0 bases, with 9 bases left between them. Germline V gene lookup returns CDR1 SGHDT and CDR2 FRDEAV. This CDR3 has 14 amino acids. The CDR3 loop is CASSFDKYSYEQYF. The DNA read from the CDR3 is TGTGCCAGCAGTTTTGACAAATACTCCTAT.

This clone occurred a few times. These gene names are mouse names. The CDR3 extends 4 residues past the end of the read, so its final part is completed from the germline J gene. V usage is TRBV19 and J usage is TRBJ1-1; the match to TRBD1 covers 11 bases. CDR3 length: 16 amino acids. Unmatched junction bases numbered 8, after V lost 4 bases and J lost 3 bases. From germline, CDR1 is FNHDT and CDR2 SITEND (reference sequence). CDR3: CASSLRDRGGDTEVFF. The CDR3 DNA, read in part, is TGTGCCAGCAGTCTACGGGACAGGGGGGGTGACACA.

In its sample, this clone was seen a few times. All gene names here are mouse names. Coverage ceases 4 residues before the CDR3 finishes, and the germline J gene fills in the end. The rearrangement links TRBV19 to TRBJ2-7; D is perhaps TRBD1 (6 bases). The length of the CDR3 is 14 residues. Between the trimmed V and J ends, which lost 5 bases and 0 bases, there was a span of 12 bases. Looked up from germline, CDR1 is FNHDT and CDR2 is SITEND (reference sequence). The CDR3 spells CASRAGTISYEQYF. CDR3 DNA, as far as it was read: TGTGCCAGCAGAGCCGGGACAATCTCCTAT.

This clone has only a few counts. Mouse gene names and germline throughout. Sequencing ends 4 residues short of the CDR3 end; the germline J gene provides the rest. This chain joins TRBV13-3 and TRBJ1-1, with 7 bases fitting TRBD1. The CDR3 sequence is 14 residues long. Germline values: CDR1 NNHDY, CDR2 SYVADS. The ends lost 4 bases at V and 3 bases at J; junction bases unmatched: 6. The CDR3: CASSRGQWDTEVFF. CDR3 DNA (partial): TGTGCCAGCAGTCGGGGACAGTGGGACACA.